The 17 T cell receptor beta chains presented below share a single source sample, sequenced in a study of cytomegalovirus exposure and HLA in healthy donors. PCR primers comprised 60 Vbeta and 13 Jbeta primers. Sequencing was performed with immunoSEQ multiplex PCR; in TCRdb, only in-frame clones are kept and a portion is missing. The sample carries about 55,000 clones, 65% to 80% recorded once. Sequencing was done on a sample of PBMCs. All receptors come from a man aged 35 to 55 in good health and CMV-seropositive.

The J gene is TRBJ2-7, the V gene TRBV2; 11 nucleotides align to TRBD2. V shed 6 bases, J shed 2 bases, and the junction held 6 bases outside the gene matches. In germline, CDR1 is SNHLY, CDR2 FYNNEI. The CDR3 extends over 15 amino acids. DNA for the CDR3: TGTGCCAGCAGCCCGCTAGCGGGGGGTACCTACGAGCAGTACTTC. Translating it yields CASSPLAGGTYEQYF. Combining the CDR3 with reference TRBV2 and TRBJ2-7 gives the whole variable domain EPEVTQTPSHQVTQMGQEVILRCVPISNHLYFYWYRQILGQKVEFLVSFYNNEISEKSEIFDDQFSVERPDGSNFTLKIRSTKLEDSAMYFCASSPLAGGTYEQYFGPGTRLTVT.

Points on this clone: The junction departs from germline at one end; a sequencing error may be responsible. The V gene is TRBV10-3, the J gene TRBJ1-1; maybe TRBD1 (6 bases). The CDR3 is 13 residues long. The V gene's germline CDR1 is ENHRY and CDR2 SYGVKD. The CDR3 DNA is TGTGCCATCAGTGAGTATAGACAGGCCCCACTGTCATTT. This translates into CAISEYRQAPLSF.

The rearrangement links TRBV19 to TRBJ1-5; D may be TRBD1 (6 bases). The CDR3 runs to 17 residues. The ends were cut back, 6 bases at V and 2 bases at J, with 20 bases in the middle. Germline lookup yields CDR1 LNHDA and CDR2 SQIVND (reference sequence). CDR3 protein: CASSGRGVPLGNQPQHF. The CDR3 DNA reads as TGTGCCAGTAGCGGCAGGGGTGTCCCGCTGGGCAATCAGCCCCAGCATTTT.

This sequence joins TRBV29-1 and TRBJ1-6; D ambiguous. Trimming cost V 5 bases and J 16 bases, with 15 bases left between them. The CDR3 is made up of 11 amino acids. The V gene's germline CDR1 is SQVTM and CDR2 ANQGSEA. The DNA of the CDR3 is TGCAGCGTTCTGGAGGGAAAATCACTCCACTTT. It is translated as CSVLEGKSLHF. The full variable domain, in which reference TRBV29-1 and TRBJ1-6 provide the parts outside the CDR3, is SAVISQKPSRDICQRGTSLTIQCQVDSQVTMMFWYRQQPGQSLTLIATANQGSEATYESGFVIDKFPISRPNLTFSTLTVSNMSPEDSSIYLCSVLEGKSLHFGNGTRLTVT.

As DNA, the CDR3 is TGTGCCAGCAGTTATCGAGGCGCGGGGGCAGGAGGCTACACCTTC. Protein sequence: CASSYRGAGAGGYTF. The chain employs TRBV6-6 and TRBJ1-2; maybe TRBD1 (6 bases). Deletions cut 3 bases from V and 8 bases from J, with 19 bases between. This CDR3 has 15 residues. From germline, CDR1 is MNHNY and CDR2 SVGAGI (reference sequence).

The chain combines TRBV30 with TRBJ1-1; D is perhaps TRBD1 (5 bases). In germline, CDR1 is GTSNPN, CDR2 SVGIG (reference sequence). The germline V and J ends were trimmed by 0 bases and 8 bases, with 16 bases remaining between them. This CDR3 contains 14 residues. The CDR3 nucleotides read TGTGCCTGGAGTGTACTTATAGGGGTATCAGAAGCTTTCTTT. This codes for CAWSVLIGVSEAFF.

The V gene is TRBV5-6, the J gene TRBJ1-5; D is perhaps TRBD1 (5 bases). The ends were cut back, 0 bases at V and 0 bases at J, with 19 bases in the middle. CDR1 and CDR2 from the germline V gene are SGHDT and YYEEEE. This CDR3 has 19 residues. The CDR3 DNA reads TGTGCCAGCAGCTTGGCGGGGCCCCGCGGGATGCTTAGCAATCAGCCCCAGCATTTT. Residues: CASSLAGPRGMLSNQPQHF.

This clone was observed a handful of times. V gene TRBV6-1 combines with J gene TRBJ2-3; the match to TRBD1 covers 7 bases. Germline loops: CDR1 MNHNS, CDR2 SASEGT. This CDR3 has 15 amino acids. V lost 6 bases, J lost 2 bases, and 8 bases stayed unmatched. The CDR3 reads CASRKIGTDTDTQYF. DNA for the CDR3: TGTGCCAGCAGGAAAATTGGGACAGACACAGATACGCAGTATTTT.

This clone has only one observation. The CDR3 DNA reads TGTGCCAGCAGCTTTTCACCTAGCTCCTACGAGCAGTACTTC. Its protein product is CASSFSPSSYEQYF. The V call is TRBV7-3, the J call TRBJ2-7; D not certain. The CDR3 length is 14 residues. The germline V gene encodes CDR1 SGHTA and CDR2 FQGTGA. The V and J ends lost 3 bases and 0 bases respectively, with 9 bases between them.

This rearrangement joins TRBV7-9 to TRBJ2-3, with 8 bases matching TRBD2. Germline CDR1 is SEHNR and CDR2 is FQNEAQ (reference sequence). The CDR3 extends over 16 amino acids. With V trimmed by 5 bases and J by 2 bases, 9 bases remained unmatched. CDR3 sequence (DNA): TGTGCCAGCAGCCCTTCGGGAGGGCCTACCACAGATACGCAGTATTTT. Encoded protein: CASSPSGGPTTDTQYF.

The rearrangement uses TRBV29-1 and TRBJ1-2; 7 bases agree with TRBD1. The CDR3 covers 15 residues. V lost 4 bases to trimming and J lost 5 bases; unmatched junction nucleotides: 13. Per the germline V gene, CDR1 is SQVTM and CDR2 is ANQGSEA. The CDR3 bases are TGCAGCGTTGCCGAAGACAGGGTATACCCTTATGGCTACACCTTC. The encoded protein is CSVAEDRVYPYGYTF.

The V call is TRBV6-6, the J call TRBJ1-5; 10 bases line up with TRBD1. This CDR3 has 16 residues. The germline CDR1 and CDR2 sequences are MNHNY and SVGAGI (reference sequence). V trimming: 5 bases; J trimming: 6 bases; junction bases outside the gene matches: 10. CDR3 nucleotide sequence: TGTGCCAGCAGTCAAAGGGACAGGGGCGGTGGTCAGCCCCAGCATTTT. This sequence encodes CASSQRDRGGGQPQHF.

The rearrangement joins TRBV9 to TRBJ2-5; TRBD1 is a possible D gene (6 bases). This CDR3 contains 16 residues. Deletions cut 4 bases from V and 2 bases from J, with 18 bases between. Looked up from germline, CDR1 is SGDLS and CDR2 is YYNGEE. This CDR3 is CASSTGGRGIQETQYF. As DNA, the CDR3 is TGTGCCAGCAGCACGGGCGGCAGGGGTATACAAGAGACCCAGTACTTC.

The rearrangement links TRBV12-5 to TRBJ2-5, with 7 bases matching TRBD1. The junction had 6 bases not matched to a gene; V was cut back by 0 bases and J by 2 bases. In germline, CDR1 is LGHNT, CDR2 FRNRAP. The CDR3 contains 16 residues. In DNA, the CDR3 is TGTGCTAGTGGTTTGGTACAAGGGGGACAGCAAGAGACCCAGTACTTC. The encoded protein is CASGLVQGGQQETQYF.

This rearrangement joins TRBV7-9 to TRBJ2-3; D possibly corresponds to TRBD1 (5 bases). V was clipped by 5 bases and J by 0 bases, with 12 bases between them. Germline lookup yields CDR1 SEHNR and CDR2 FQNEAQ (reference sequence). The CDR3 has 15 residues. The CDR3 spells CASSRSRASTDTQYF. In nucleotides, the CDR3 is TGTGCCAGCAGCCGATCCAGGGCGAGCACAGATACGCAGTATTTT.

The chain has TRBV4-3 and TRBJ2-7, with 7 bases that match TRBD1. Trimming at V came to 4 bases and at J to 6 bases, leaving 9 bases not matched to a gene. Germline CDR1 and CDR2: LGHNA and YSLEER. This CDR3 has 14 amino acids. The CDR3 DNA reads TGCGCCAGCAGCCTGACTACAGGGGTGGGCGAGCAGTACTTC. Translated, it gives CASSLTTGVGEQYF.

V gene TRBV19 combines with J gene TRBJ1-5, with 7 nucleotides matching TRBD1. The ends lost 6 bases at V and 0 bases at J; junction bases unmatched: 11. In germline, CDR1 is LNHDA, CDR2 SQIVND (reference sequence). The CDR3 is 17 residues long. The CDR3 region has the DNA TGTGCCAGTAGGCACGACACAGGGGTGGATAGCAATCAGCCCCAGCATTTT. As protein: CASRHDTGVDSNQPQHF.